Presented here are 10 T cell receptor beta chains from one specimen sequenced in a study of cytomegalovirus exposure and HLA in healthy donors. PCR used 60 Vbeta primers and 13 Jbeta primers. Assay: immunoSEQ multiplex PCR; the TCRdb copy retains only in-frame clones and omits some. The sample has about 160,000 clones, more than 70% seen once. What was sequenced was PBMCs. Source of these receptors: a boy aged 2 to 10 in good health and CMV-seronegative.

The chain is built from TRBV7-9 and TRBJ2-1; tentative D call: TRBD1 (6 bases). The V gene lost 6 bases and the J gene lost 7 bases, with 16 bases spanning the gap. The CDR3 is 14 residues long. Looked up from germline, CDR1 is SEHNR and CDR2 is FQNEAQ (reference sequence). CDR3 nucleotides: TGTGCCAGCAGAAAGACAGGACGCGGGAATGAGCAGTTCTTC. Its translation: CASRKTGRGNEQFF.

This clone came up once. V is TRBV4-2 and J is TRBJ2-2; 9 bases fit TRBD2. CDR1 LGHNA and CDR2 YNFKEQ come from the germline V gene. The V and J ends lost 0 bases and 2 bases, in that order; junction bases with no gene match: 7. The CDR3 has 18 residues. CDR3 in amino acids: CASSQELGGTSNTGELFF. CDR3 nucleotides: TGTGCCAGCAGCCAAGAACTGGGCGGGACTAGCAACACCGGGGAGCTGTTTTTT.

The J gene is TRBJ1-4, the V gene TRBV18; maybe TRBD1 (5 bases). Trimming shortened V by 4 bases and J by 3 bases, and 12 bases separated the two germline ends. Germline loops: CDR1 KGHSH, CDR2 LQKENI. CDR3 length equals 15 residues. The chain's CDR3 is CASSLQTGANEKLFF. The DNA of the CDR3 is TGTGCCAGCTCACTACAGACGGGGGCTAATGAAAAACTGTTTTTT.

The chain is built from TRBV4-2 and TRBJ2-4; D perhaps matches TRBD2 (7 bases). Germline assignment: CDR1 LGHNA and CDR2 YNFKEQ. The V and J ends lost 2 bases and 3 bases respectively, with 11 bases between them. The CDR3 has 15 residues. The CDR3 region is CASSQRGGIKNIQYF. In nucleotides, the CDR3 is TGTGCCAGCAGCCAAAGGGGGGGAATCAAAAACATTCAGTACTTC.

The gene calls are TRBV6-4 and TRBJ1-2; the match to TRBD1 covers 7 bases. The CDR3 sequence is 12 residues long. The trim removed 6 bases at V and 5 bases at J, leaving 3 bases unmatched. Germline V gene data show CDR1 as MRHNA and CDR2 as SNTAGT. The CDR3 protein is CASRPTGYGYTF. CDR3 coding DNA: TGTGCCAGCAGGCCGACAGGGTATGGCTACACCTTC.

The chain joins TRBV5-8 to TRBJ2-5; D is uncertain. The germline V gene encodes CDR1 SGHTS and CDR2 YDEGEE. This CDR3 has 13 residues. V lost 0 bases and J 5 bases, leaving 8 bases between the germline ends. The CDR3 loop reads CASSLGLQETQYF. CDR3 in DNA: TGTGCCAGCAGCTTGGGACTTCAGGAGACCCAGTACTTC.

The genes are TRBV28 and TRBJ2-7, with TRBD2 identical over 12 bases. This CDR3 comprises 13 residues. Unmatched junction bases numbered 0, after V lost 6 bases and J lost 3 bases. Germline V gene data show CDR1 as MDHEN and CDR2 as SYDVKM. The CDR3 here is CASRTSGSYEQYF. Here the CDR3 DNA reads TGTGCCAGCAGGACTAGCGGGAGCTACGAGCAGTACTTC. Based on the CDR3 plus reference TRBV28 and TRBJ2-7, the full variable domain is DVKVTQSSRYLVKRTGEKVFLECVQDMDHENMFWYRQDPGLGLRLIYFSYDVKMKEKGDIPEGYSVSREKKERFSLILESASTNQTSMYLCASRTSGSYEQYFGPGTRLTVT.

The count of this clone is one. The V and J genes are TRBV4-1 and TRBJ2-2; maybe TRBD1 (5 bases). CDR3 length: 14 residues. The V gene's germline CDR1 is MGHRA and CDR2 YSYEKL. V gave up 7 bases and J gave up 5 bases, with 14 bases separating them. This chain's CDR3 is CASTPVGETGELFF. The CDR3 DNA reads TGCGCCAGCACTCCTGTAGGGGAAACCGGGGAGCTGTTTTTT.

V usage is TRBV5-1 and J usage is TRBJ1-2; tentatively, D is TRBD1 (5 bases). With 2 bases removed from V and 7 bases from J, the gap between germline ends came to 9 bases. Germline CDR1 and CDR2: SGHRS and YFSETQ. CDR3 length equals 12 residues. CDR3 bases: TGCGCCAGCAGCTTCTGGGGGGGTGGCTACACCTTC. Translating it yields CASSFWGGGYTF.

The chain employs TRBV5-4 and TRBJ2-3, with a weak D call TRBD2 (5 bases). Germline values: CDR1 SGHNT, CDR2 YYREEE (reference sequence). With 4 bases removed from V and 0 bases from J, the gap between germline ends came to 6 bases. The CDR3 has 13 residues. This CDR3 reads CASSRGSTDTQYF. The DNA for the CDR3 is TGTGCCAGCAGCCGGGGTAGCACAGATACGCAGTATTTT.